A selection of T cell receptor beta chains follows, all from one sample in a study of shared clonotypes between healthy human individuals. Using immunoSEQ multiplex PCR, the repertoire was profiled, and TCRdb retains in-frame clones only, with some absent. The data show over a million clones, roughly 95% seen once. Sample: naive CD4+ T cells sorted from blood. These receptors came from a man aged 25 to 40 in good health. Each CDR3 is given with its conserved first and last residue. A D gene is named only where the DNA matches it firmly. Only part of the rows carry a size: once, few, many, or a class if the clone is expanded.

.,.,TRBV12-5,TRBJ2-5,TGTGCTAGTGGTTTATCAGGGAGTGGGACCCAGTACTTC,CASGLSGSGTQYF
.,.,TRBV5-4,TRBJ2-7,TGTGCCAGCAGCTTGAAGGGTCGATCAACCTACGAGCAGTACTTC,CASSLKGRSTYEQYF
.,.,TRBV23-1,TRBJ1-2,TGCGCCAGCACTAAAATCGGGCTCCAGCCCCCCTTACTTAAGAATGGCTACACCTTC,CASTKIGLQPPLLKNGYTF
.,.,TRBV27,TRBJ2-1,TGTGCCAGCACCCGCCTGGGCGATGAGCAGTTCTTC,CASTRLGDEQFF
.,.,TRBV19,TRBJ2-1,TGTGCCAGTTCGTACCAAAAACTAAATGAGCAGTTCTTC,CASSYQKLNEQFF
.,TRBD1,TRBV10-3,TRBJ1-4,TGTGCCATCAGTGCGACCACCGGGACAGGGGGCGAAAAACTGTTTTTT,CAISATTGTGGEKLFF
.,.,TRBV5-4,TRBJ1-2,TGTGCCAGCAGCATACCGGGCAGGCGAGAGCACGATGGCTACACCTTC,CASSIPGRREHDGYTF
.,.,TRBV4-1,TRBJ2-1,TGCGCCAGCAGCCACAGCCAGGGCGGCAATGAGCAGTTCTTC,CASSHSQGGNEQFF
once,.,TRBV9,TRBJ2-5,TGTGCCAGCAGCGTAGGGGGACTGTGGGAAGAGACCCAGTACTTC,CASSVGGLWEETQYF
once,TRBD1,TRBV27,TRBJ1-2,TGTGCCAGCCGACGGGCAGGGGGCATCGTCTATGGCTACACCTTC,CASRRAGGIVYGYTF
.,TRBD1,TRBV18,TRBJ2-3,TGTGCCAGCTCACCGGCGACAGGGCGGGATACGCAGTATTTT,CASSPATGRDTQYF
.,.,TRBV4-3,TRBJ1-3,TGCGCCAGCAGCCAACTCACAGGAAGCTCTGGAAACACCATATATTTT,CASSQLTGSSGNTIYF
.,.,TRBV15,TRBJ1-2,TGTGCCACCAGCGCCCGACAGGATGTAAAGGTCTATGGCTACACCTTC,CATSARQDVKVYGYTF
.,.,TRBV6-1,TRBJ1-5,TGTGCCAGCAGTGAAACTGGGGGCGATCAGCCCCAGCATTTT,CASSETGGDQPQHF
.,TRBD2,TRBV11-2,TRBJ2-7,TGTGCCAGCAGCTTAGGTCCGGGAGGCCCCTACTTC,CASSLGPGGPYF
.,TRBD1,TRBV18,TRBJ2-7,TGTGCCAGCTCGCAACTACCGGGACAGGGAGGGGAGCAGTACTTC,CASSQLPGQGGEQYF
.,.,TRBV7-2,TRBJ2-7,TGTGCCAGCAGCTTACGAAGTGGAGGTGAGTCCTACGAGCAGTACTTC,CASSLRSGGESYEQYF
.,.,TRBV9,TRBJ2-2,TGTGCCAGCAGCGTAGACCCGCTGAACACCGGGGAGCTGTTTTTT,CASSVDPLNTGELFF
.,.,TRBV5-4,TRBJ2-7,TGTGCCAGCAGCTTGGATTTTTCGGGCGGCGAGCAGTACTTC,CASSLDFSGGEQYF
once,.,TRBV29-1,TRBJ2-3,TGCAGCGTTGATCTTACAGATACGCAGTATTTT,CSVDLTDTQYF
.,TRBD1,TRBV5-8,TRBJ1-4,TGTGCCAGCAGCCGGCACCGACAGGGGGCGGATGAAAAACTGTTTTTT,CASSRHRQGADEKLFF
.,.,TRBV5-4,TRBJ2-3,TGTGCCAGCAGCACTTCTACTAGCAACACAGATACGCAGTATTTT,CASSTSTSNTDTQYF
.,.,TRBV10-3,TRBJ2-5,TGTGCCATCAGCGTTGAAGAGACCCAGTACTTC,CAISVEETQYF
once,.,TRBV4-3,TRBJ1-5,TGCGCCAGCAGCCAAGATGCTGCAGCTAGCAATCAGCCCCAGCATTTT,CASSQDAAASNQPQHF
.,TRBD2,TRBV5-4,TRBJ2-7,TGTGCCAGCAGCCAGGGACTAGCGGGAGGCCACGAGCAGTACTTC,CASSQGLAGGHEQYF
.,TRBD2,TRBV27,TRBJ2-2,TGTGCCAGCAGTTTTTGGACTAGGCCTGGGGAGCTGTTTTTT,CASSFWTRPGELFF
.,.,TRBV6-5,TRBJ2-1,TGTGCCAGCAGACTCAACAATGAGCAGTTCTTC,CASRLNNEQFF
.,TRBD1,TRBV5-4,TRBJ2-7,TGTGCCAGCAGCCTACCGGGACAGGGGGTTCTCGAGCAGTACTTC,CASSLPGQGVLEQYF